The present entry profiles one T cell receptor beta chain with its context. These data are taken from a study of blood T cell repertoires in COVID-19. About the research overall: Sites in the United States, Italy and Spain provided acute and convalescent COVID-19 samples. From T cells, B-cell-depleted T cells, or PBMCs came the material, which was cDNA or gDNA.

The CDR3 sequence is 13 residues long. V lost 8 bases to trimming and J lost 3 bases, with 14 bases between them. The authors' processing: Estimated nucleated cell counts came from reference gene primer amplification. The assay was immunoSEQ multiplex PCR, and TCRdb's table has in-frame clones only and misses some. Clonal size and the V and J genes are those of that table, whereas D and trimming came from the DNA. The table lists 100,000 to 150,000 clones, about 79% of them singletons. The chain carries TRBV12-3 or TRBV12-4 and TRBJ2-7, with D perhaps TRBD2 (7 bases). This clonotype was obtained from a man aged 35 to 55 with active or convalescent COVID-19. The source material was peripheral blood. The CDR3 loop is CASRGAKNYEQYF. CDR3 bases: TGTGCCAGCCGGGGGGCTAAGAACTACGAGCAGTACTTC.